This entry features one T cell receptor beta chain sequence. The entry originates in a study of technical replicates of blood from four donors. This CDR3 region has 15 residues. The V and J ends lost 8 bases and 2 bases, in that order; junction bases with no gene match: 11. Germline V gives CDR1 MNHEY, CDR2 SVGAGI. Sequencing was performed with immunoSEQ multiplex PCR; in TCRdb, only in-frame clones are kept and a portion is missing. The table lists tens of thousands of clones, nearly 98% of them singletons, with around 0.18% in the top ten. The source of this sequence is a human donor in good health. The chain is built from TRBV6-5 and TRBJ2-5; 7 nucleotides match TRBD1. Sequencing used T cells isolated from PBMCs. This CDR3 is CASGDGDRVQETQYF. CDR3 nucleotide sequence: TGTGCCAGCGGAGACGGAGACAGGGTTCAAGAGACCCAGTACTTC.